This is a list of T cell receptor beta chains from one sample in a study of T cell responses to AZD1222 COVID-19 vaccine. Sequencing was performed with immunoSEQ multiplex PCR; in TCRdb, only in-frame clones are kept and a portion is missing. The table lists about 170,000 clones, less than 95% of them singletons. The sequences come from peripheral blood, collected on day 0 of AZD1222 vaccination. Receptor source: an adult in good health. The CDR3 runs from the conserved cysteine through the conserved F or W. The D gene is left open where the match is weak. A row's size may be missing; if present it is once, few, many or a size class.

abundance	d_gene	v_gene	j_gene	CDR3aa	CDR3nt
.	.	TRBV7-6	TRBJ1-5	CASSLGHNQHF	TGTGCCAGCAGCCTCGGACACAACCAGCATTTT
.	.	TRBV18	TRBJ1-1	CASRNGANTEAFF	TGTGCCAGCCGCAACGGAGCGAACACTGAAGCTTTCTTT
.	TRBD1	TRBV12-5	TRBJ1-5	CASGLGQYSNQPQHF	TGTGCTAGTGGCCTGGGACAGTATAGCAATCAGCCCCAGCATTTT
.	.	TRBV3-1/TRBV3-2	TRBJ1-2	CASSQVESYGYTF	TGTGCCAGCAGCCAGGTGGAGAGCTATGGCTACACCTTC
once	TRBD1	TRBV19	TRBJ1-2	CASSQPQGMNYGYTF	TGTGCCAGTAGTCAACCACAGGGGATGAACTATGGCTACACCTTC
.	.	TRBV19	TRBJ1-4	CASSLVGAGSNEKLFF	TGTGCCAGTAGCCTCGTCGGGGCAGGGAGTAATGAAAAACTGTTTTTT
.	.	TRBV27	TRBJ2-7	CASSERGSGVYEQYF	TGTGCCAGCAGTGAAAGGGGAAGCGGAGTGTACGAGCAGTACTTC
.	.	TRBV5-4	TRBJ2-6	CASRPTGASGANVLTF	TGTGCCAGCAGGCCCACAGGAGCCTCTGGGGCCAACGTCCTGACTTTC
.	.	TRBV2	TRBJ2-2	CASGSGSGNTGELFF	TGTGCCAGCGGGTCGGGGAGTGGGAACACCGGGGAGCTGTTTTTT
.	TRBD1	TRBV9	TRBJ2-5	CASSVATGRGRETQYF	TGTGCCAGCAGCGTAGCTACGGGCAGGGGGCGGGAGACCCAGTACTTC
.	TRBD2	TRBV4-3	TRBJ2-2	CASSQAGGPDTGELFF	TGCGCCAGCAGCCAAGCGGGGGGGCCCGACACCGGGGAGCTGTTTTTT
.	TRBD1	TRBV7-3	TRBJ1-5	CASSHGQGQHF	TGTGCCAGCAGCCATGGACAGGGCCAGCATTTT
.	TRBD1	TRBV6-5	TRBJ2-5	CASRTGGRETQYF	TGTGCCAGCAGAACAGGGGGAAGAGAGACCCAGTACTTC
.	.	TRBV4-2	TRBJ1-5	CASSQDPRGGQPQHF	TGTGCCAGCAGCCAAGACCCCAGGGGAGGTCAGCCCCAGCATTTT
.	.	TRBV5-6	TRBJ2-7	CASSSGRYEQYF	TGTGCCAGCAGCTCGGGACGATACGAGCAGTACTTC
.	.	TRBV6-5	TRBJ1-1	CASRDLTEAFF	TGTGCCAGCAGGGATCTAACTGAAGCTTTCTTT
.	TRBD2	TRBV7-2	TRBJ2-7	CASSLVGSGGSSYEQYF	TGTGCCAGCAGCTTAGTTGGTAGCGGGGGTAGCTCCTACGAGCAGTACTTC
.	TRBD1	TRBV7-9	TRBJ1-2	CASSPRTGNYGYTF	TGTGCCAGCAGCCCGCGGACAGGCAACTATGGCTACACCTTC
once	.	TRBV15	TRBJ2-4	CATSPGGPAKNIQYF	TGTGCCACCAGCCCCGGGGGACCAGCCAAAAACATTCAGTACTTC
.	.	TRBV10-3	TRBJ2-1	CAISGTEYNEQFF	TGTGCCATCTCCGGGACTGAGTACAATGAGCAGTTCTTC
few	.	TRBV5-1	TRBJ2-3	CASSLEGLTTDTQYF	TGCGCCAGCAGCTTGGAGGGGCTCACCACAGATACGCAGTATTTT
.	TRBD2	TRBV6-5	TRBJ2-7	CASSYGGGVGSYEQYF	TGTGCCAGCAGTTACGGGGGGGGAGTGGGTAGCTACGAGCAGTACTTC
.	TRBD1	TRBV30	TRBJ1-5	CAWAGGNNQPQHF	TGTGCCTGGGCAGGGGGCAACAATCAGCCCCAGCATTTT
.	.	TRBV9	TRBJ2-7	CASSVGDGYEQYF	TGTGCCAGCAGCGTGGGCGACGGGTACGAGCAGTACTTC
.	TRBD1	TRBV6-5	TRBJ1-1	CASNPLGQGTEAFF	TGTGCCAGCAACCCATTGGGACAGGGCACTGAAGCTTTCTTT
once	TRBD1	TRBV6-5	TRBJ1-2	CASSQGAWGYTF	TGTGCCAGCAGCCAGGGGGCTTGGGGCTACACCTTC
.	TRBD1	TRBV9	TRBJ2-7	CASSGGQTLDYEQYF	TGTGCCAGCAGCGGGGGACAGACTCTGGACTACGAGCAGTACTTC
.	.	TRBV7-2	TRBJ2-3	CASSLARGHTDTQYF	TGTGCCAGCAGCTTAGCGCGGGGACACACAGATACGCAGTATTTT
.	.	TRBV5-1	TRBJ2-5	CASSLRGDQETQYF	TGCGCCAGCAGCTTGAGGGGCGACCAAGAGACCCAGTACTTC
.	.	TRBV18	TRBJ1-2	CASSPAARNYGYTF	TGTGCCAGCTCACCAGCAGCTAGAAACTATGGCTACACCTTC
.	.	TRBV5-5	TRBJ2-1	CASSAPGRPGRNEQFF	TGTGCCAGCAGCGCCCCGGGACGTCCGGGTAGGAATGAGCAGTTCTTC
.	.	TRBV6-5	TRBJ2-2	CASSYLAGLGGELFF	TGTGCCAGCAGTTACCTTGCCGGCCTGGGCGGGGAGCTGTTTTTT
once	.	TRBV7-9	TRBJ1-2	CAITLLHNYGYTF	TGTGCCATTACACTACTCCACAACTATGGCTACACCTTC
.	.	TRBV5-6	TRBJ1-1	CASSKDRQDKAFF	TGTGCCAGCAGCAAGGACCGACAGGATAAAGCTTTCTTT
.	TRBD2	TRBV6-5	TRBJ2-1	CASERGIYNEQFF	TGTGCCAGCGAGCGGGGAATATACAATGAGCAGTTCTTC
.	.	TRBV10-3	TRBJ2-7	CAISEDHEQYF	TGTGCCATCAGTGAGGACCACGAGCAGTACTTC
.	.	TRBV7-6	TRBJ1-1	CASSLEQNTEAFF	TGTGCCAGCAGCCTTGAACAGAACACTGAAGCTTTCTTT
few	TRBD1	TRBV5-5	TRBJ1-3	CASSTGQGASGNTIYF	TGTGCCAGCAGCACCGGCCAGGGGGCTTCGGGAAACACCATATATTTT
.	.	TRBV4-1	TRBJ2-3	CASSQRGGGFSTDTQYF	TGCGCCAGCAGCCAAAGGGGCGGGGGCTTTAGCACAGATACGCAGTATTTT
.	.	TRBV2	TRBJ1-4	CATGGATNEKLFF	TGTGCCACAGGAGGTGCAACTAATGAAAAACTGTTTTTT
.	.	TRBV5-6	TRBJ2-1	CASSLMAGLSYNEQFF	TGTGCCAGCAGCTTAATGGCAGGGTTATCCTACAATGAGCAGTTCTTC
.	TRBD1	TRBV9	TRBJ2-7	CASSTGTGAYYEQYF	TGTGCCAGCAGCACCGGGACAGGGGCCTACTACGAGCAGTACTTC
.	.	TRBV7-2	TRBJ1-1	CASSLVRAGNTEAFF	TGTGCCAGCAGCTTAGTAAGGGCGGGGAACACTGAAGCTTTCTTT
.	.	TRBV6-2/TRBV6-3	TRBJ1-6	CASSYSDPGYNSPLHF	TGTGCCAGCAGTTACTCGGACCCGGGTTATAATTCACCCCTCCACTTT
once	TRBD1	TRBV18	TRBJ2-7	CASSRPGQGDYEQYF	TGTGCCAGCTCACGACCGGGACAGGGGGACTACGAGCAGTACTTC
.	.	TRBV5-8	TRBJ2-5	CASSFTGSWETQYF	TGTGCCAGCAGCTTCACAGGGTCGTGGGAGACCCAGTACTTC
.	.	TRBV7-2	TRBJ2-3	CASSLGPPSTDTQYF	TGTGCCAGCAGCTTGGGGCCGCCTAGCACAGATACGCAGTATTTT
.	TRBD2	TRBV9	TRBJ2-5	CASSASLSGRAPTPVTQYF	TGTGCCAGCAGCGCCTCTTTATCTGGGAGGGCCCCAACTCCTGTGACCCAGTACTTC
.	.	TRBV5-5	TRBJ1-6	CASSLRQIASPLHF	TGTGCCAGCAGCTTGAGACAGATTGCTTCACCCCTCCACTTT
.	TRBD1	TRBV19	TRBJ2-7	CASSMGTGSYEQYF	TGTGCCAGTAGTATGGGGACAGGGAGCTACGAGCAGTACTTC
.	TRBD1	TRBV18	TRBJ1-6	CASCPGGAWNSPLHF	TGTGCCAGCTGTCCAGGGGGCGCTTGGAATTCACCCCTCCACTTT